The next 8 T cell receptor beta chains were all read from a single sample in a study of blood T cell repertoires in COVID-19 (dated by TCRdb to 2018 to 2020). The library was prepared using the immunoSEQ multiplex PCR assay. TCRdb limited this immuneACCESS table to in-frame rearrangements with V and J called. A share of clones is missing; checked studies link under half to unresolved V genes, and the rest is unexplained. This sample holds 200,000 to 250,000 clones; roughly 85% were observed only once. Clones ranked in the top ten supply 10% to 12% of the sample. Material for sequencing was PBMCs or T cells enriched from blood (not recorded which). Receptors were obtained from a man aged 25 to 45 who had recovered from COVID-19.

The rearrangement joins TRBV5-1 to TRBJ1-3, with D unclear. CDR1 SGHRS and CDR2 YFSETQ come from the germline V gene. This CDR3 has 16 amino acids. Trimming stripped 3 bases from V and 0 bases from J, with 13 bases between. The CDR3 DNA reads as TGCGCCAGCAGCTCGAACCCGGGAAGCTCTGGAAACACCATATATTTT. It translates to CASSSNPGSSGNTIYF.

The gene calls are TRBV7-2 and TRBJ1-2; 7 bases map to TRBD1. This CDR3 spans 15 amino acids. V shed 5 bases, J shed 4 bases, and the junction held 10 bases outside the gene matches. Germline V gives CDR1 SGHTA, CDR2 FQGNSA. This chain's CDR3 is CASSPYQGESYGYTF. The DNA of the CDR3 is TGTGCCAGCAGCCCGTATCAGGGGGAGTCCTATGGCTACACCTTC.

The CDR3 loop is CASSEAGTFYNSPLHF. CDR3 DNA: TGTGCCAGCAGTGAAGCGGGGACATTTTATAATTCACCCCTCCACTTT. The J gene is TRBJ1-6, the V gene TRBV6-1; possibly TRBD1 for D (6 bases). Trimming removed 0 bases at V and 4 bases at J, with 10 bases between. The CDR3 has 16 residues. CDR1 is MNHNS, CDR2 SASEGT, per germline.

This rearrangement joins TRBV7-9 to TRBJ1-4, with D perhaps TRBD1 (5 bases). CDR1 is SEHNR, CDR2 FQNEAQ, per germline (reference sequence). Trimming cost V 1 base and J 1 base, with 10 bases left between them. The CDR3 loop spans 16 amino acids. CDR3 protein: CASSLGRQRTNEKLFF. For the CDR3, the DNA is TGTGCCAGCAGCTTAGGAAGACAGCGAACTAATGAAAAACTGTTTTTT.

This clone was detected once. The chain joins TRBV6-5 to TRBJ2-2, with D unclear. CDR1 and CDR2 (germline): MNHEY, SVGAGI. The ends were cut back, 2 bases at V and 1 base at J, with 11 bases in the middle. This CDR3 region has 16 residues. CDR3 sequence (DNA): TGTGCCAGCAGTTACGAAGGAAACAGGAACACCGGGGAGCTGTTTTTT. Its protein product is CASSYEGNRNTGELFF.

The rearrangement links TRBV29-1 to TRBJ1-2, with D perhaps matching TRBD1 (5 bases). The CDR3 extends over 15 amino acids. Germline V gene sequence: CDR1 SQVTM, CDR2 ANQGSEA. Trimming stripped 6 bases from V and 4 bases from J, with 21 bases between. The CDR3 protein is CSVESGYRRGYGYTF. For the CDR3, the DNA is TGCAGCGTCGAAAGTGGTTACAGGCGGGGCTATGGCTACACCTTC.

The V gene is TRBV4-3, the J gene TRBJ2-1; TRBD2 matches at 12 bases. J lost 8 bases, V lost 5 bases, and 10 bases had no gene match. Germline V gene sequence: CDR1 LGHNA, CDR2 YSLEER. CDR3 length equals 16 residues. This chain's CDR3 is CASSARTSGDFDEQFF. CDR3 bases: TGCGCCAGCAGCGCCCGGACTAGCGGGGATTTCGATGAGCAGTTCTTC.

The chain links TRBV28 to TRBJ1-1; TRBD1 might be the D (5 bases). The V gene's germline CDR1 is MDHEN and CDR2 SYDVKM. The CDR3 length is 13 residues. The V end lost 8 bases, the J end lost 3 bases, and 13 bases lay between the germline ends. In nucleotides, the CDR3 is TGTGCCAGCTTGGGCAGGGAATACACTGAAGCTTTCTTT. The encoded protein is CASLGREYTEAFF.